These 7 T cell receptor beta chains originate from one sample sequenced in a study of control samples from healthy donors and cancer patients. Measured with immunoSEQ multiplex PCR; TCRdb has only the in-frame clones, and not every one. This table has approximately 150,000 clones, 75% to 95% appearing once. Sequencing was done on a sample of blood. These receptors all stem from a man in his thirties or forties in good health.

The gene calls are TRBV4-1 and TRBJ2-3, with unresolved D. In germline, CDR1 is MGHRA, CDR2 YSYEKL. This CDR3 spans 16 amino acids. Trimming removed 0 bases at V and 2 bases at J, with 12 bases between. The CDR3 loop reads CASSQDSAIDTDTQYF. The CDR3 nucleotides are TGCGCCAGCAGCCAAGATTCCGCGATCGACACAGATACGCAGTATTTT.

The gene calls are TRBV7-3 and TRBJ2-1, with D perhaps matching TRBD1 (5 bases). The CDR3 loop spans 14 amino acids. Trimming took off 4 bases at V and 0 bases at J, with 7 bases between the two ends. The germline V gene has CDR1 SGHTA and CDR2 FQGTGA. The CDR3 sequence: CASSSDSSYNEQFF. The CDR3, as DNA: TGTGCCAGCAGCTCTGACAGCTCCTACAATGAGCAGTTCTTC.

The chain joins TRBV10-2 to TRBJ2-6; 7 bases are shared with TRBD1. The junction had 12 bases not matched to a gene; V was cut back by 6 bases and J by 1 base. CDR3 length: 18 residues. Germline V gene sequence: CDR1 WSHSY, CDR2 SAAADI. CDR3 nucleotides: TGCGCCAGCAGCGTCAGAGACAGGGCCGCATCTGGGGCCAACGTCCTGACTTTC. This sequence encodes CASSVRDRAASGANVLTF.

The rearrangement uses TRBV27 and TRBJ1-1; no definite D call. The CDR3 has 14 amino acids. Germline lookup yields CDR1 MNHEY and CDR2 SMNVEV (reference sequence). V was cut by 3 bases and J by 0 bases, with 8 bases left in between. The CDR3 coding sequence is TGTGCCAGCAGTTTTTTTTCCATGAACACTGAAGCTTTCTTT. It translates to CASSFFSMNTEAFF.

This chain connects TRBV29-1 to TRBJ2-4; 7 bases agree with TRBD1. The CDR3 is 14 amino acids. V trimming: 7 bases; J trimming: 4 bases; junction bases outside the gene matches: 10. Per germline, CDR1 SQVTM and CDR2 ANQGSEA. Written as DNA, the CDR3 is TGCAGCGCCCGACCAGGACAGGTTAAAAACATTCAGTACTTC. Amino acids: CSARPGQVKNIQYF.

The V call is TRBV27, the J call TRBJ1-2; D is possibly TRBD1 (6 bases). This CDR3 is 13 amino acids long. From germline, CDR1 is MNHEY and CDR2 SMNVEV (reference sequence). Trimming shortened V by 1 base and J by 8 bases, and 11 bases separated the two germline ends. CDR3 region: CASSLWEGGGYTF. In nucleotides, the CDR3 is TGTGCCAGCAGTTTATGGGAGGGGGGAGGCTACACCTTC.

CDR3 bases: TGTGCCAGCAGTGAAGCTCGAGTGCCCCTCCACTTT. Translation gives CASSEARVPLHF. The chain carries TRBV2 and TRBJ1-6; unclear D gene. Germline V lookup: CDR1 SNHLY, CDR2 FYNNEI. V was shortened by 0 bases and J by 13 bases, with 7 bases between the two germline ends. This CDR3 has 12 amino acids.